The sequence of this T cell receptor (beta chain) was determined in a study of OX40 agonist ivuxolimab in advanced cancers. Across the study: Intravenous ivuxolimab was administered to patients every 2 weeks at 0.01 to 10 mg/kg.

For this clone: The antigen is undetermined.

Germline-derived CDR1 and CDR2 are SGHNT and YYREEE (reference sequence). The CDR3 contains 14 residues. Trimming removed 6 bases from V and 7 bases from J, with 17 bases in between. TCRdb's copy holds only in-frame clones and misses some; the assay was immunoSEQ multiplex PCR. The sample holds about 80,000 clones, 80% to 90% seen once. Study-level findings and limits: No determination was made of the antigen specificity of the expanded peripheral T cells.

This TCR was sampled from an adult with an advanced solid tumor such as melanoma, head and neck, liver or kidney cancer. This sample comprised CD4+ or CD8+ T cells sorted from blood, obtained in a trial of the OX40 agonist ivuxolimab. The chain uses TRBV5-4 and TRBJ2-1; TRBD1 might be the D (6 bases). The CDR3 protein is CASTIKQGGNEQFF. The DNA for the CDR3 is TGTGCCAGCACCATTAAACAGGGTGGGAATGAGCAGTTCTTC.